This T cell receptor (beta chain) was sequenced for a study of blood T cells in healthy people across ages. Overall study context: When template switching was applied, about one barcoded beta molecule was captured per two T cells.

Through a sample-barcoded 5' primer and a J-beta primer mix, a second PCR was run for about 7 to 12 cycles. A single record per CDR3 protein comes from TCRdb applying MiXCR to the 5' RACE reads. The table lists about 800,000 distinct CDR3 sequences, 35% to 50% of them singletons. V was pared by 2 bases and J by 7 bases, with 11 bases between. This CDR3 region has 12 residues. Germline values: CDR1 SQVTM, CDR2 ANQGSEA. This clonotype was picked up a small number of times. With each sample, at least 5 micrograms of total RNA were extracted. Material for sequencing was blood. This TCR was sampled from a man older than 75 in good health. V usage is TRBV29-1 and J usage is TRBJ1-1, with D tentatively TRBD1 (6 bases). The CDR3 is CSVERGLIEAFF. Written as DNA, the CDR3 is TGCAGCGTTGAAAGGGGGTTGATTGAAGCTTTCTTT.